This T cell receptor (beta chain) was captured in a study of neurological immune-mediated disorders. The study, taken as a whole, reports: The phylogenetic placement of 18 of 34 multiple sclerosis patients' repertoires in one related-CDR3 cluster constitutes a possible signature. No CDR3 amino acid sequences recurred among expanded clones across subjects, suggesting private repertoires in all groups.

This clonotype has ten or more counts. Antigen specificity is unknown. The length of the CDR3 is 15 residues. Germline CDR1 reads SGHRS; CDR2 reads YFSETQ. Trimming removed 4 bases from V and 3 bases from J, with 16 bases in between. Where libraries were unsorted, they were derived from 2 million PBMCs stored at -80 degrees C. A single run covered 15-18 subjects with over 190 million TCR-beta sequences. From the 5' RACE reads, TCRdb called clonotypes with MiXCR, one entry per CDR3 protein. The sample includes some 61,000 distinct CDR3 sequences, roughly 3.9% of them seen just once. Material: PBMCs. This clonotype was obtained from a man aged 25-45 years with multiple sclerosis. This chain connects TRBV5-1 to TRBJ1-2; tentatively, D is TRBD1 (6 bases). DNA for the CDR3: TGCGCCAGCAGCAGGGGGGCAGGGTCTCACTATGGCTACACCTTC. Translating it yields CASSRGAGSHYGYTF.